The rows below give T cell receptor beta chains drawn from one sample of a study of siplizumab effects on memory and regulatory T cells. The repertoire was sequenced with immunoSEQ multiplex PCR; TCRdb's copy has only in-frame clones and lacks some. The sample shows around 110,000 clones, roughly 94% of them seen only once. Sequencing was carried out using non-Treg CD4+ T cells sorted from blood. The receptors were sampled from a human donor in good health. Each CDR3 is given with its conserved first and last residue. D genes are given only for firm matches. The listing skips clone size in some rows; elsewhere it reads once, few, many or a size class.

D gene: TRBD1
J gene: TRBJ2-7
V gene: TRBV27
clone size: NA
CDR3 protein: CASSPGTGMSSYEQYF
CDR3 DNA: TGTGCCAGCAGTCCCGGGACAGGGATGAGCTCCTACGAGCAGTACTTC

D gene: NA
J gene: TRBJ1-2
V gene: TRBV6-5
clone size: NA
CDR3 protein: CASSYSGAAHYGYTF
CDR3 DNA: TGTGCCAGCAGTTACTCCGGGGCAGCCCACTATGGCTACACCTTC

D gene: NA
J gene: TRBJ1-5
V gene: TRBV7-2
clone size: NA
CDR3 protein: CASSLFPDSNQPQHF
CDR3 DNA: TGTGCCAGCAGCTTATTCCCGGACAGCAATCAGCCCCAGCATTTT

D gene: NA
J gene: TRBJ1-1
V gene: TRBV5-1
clone size: NA
CDR3 protein: CASSTTRVGHTEAFF
CDR3 DNA: TGCGCCAGCAGCACCACTCGCGTGGGGCACACTGAAGCTTTCTTT

D gene: NA
J gene: TRBJ1-6
V gene: TRBV5-5
clone size: NA
CDR3 protein: CASSSLRGGSLNSPLHF
CDR3 DNA: TGTGCCAGCAGCTCCCTCAGGGGAGGGTCCCTTAATTCACCCCTCCACTTT

D gene: TRBD1
J gene: TRBJ2-5
V gene: TRBV6-1
clone size: NA
CDR3 protein: CASSEGTGTQETQYF
CDR3 DNA: TGTGCCAGCAGTGAAGGGACAGGGACTCAAGAGACCCAGTACTTC

D gene: NA
J gene: TRBJ1-3
V gene: TRBV19
clone size: NA
CDR3 protein: CASSMRNSGNTIYF
CDR3 DNA: TGTGCCAGTAGTATGCGTAACTCTGGAAACACCATATATTTT

D gene: NA
J gene: TRBJ1-5
V gene: TRBV19
clone size: once
CDR3 protein: CASSIDLGQPQHF
CDR3 DNA: TGTGCCAGTAGTATAGATCTGGGTCAGCCCCAGCATTTT

D gene: NA
J gene: TRBJ2-5
V gene: TRBV6-5
clone size: NA
CDR3 protein: CASSYSGHLGQETQYF
CDR3 DNA: TGTGCCAGCAGTTACTCGGGACACCTGGGGCAAGAGACCCAGTACTTC

D gene: TRBD2
J gene: TRBJ2-5
V gene: TRBV2
clone size: NA
CDR3 protein: CASSRKRESPPETQYF
CDR3 DNA: TGTGCCAGCAGCCGAAAGCGGGAGAGCCCCCCAGAGACCCAGTACTTC

D gene: NA
J gene: TRBJ2-6
V gene: TRBV19
clone size: NA
CDR3 protein: CASSIGTTVGANVLTF
CDR3 DNA: TGTGCCAGTAGTATAGGAACGACAGTTGGGGCCAACGTCCTGACTTTC

D gene: NA
J gene: TRBJ2-7
V gene: TRBV4-1
clone size: NA
CDR3 protein: CASSQAAGLNRTYEQYF
CDR3 DNA: TGCGCCAGCAGCCAAGCTGCCGGACTGAACCGTACCTACGAGCAGTACTTC

D gene: NA
J gene: TRBJ1-1
V gene: TRBV7-9
clone size: NA
CDR3 protein: CASSTKVANTEAFF
CDR3 DNA: TGTGCCAGCAGCACAAAGGTGGCTAACACTGAAGCTTTCTTT

D gene: NA
J gene: TRBJ2-5
V gene: TRBV29-1
clone size: once
CDR3 protein: CSVEAQLEETQYF
CDR3 DNA: TGCAGCGTTGAAGCCCAGCTTGAAGAGACCCAGTACTTC

D gene: TRBD1
J gene: TRBJ2-7
V gene: TRBV15
clone size: NA
CDR3 protein: CATSFEGNRGREQYF
CDR3 DNA: TGTGCCACCAGCTTCGAAGGGAACAGGGGGCGTGAGCAGTACTTC

D gene: TRBD1
J gene: TRBJ1-1
V gene: TRBV5-6
clone size: NA
CDR3 protein: CASSLGQGGTEAFF
CDR3 DNA: TGTGCCAGCAGCTTGGGACAGGGTGGCACTGAAGCTTTCTTT